This T cell receptor beta chain appears in the sequencing data of a study of blood T cell repertoires in COVID-19. As for the study in general: Some COVID-19 samples were acute and others convalescent; all came from the United States, Italy and Spain.

Recruits, aged about 18 to 100 years, lived in about two dozen US areas. Recovered Cohort 3 donors showed two negative PCRs, clearance, or symptom resolution. The CDR3 runs 16 residues. CDR1 is LGHDT, CDR2 YNNKEL, per germline (reference sequence). V lost 1 base to trimming and J lost 8 bases, with 20 bases between them. Methods used by the authors: Estimated nucleated cell counts came from reference gene primer amplification. Measured with immunoSEQ multiplex PCR; TCRdb has only the in-frame clones, and not every one. That table is the source of V, J and clone size, and D and trimming were worked out from the DNA. Counted here are approximately 200,000 clones, 84% occurring once; the ten biggest clones make up 1.8%.

The chain carries TRBV3-1 (or the pseudogene TRBV3-2) and TRBJ1-2, with D tentatively TRBD1 (6 bases). This TCR derives from a man in his 60s who had recovered from COVID-19. The specimen sequenced was PBMCs or T cells enriched from blood (not recorded which). The chain's CDR3 is CASSQALRGGAGGYTF. CDR3 bases: TGTGCCAGCAGCCAAGCATTAAGGGGGGGGGCCGGAGGCTACACCTTC.